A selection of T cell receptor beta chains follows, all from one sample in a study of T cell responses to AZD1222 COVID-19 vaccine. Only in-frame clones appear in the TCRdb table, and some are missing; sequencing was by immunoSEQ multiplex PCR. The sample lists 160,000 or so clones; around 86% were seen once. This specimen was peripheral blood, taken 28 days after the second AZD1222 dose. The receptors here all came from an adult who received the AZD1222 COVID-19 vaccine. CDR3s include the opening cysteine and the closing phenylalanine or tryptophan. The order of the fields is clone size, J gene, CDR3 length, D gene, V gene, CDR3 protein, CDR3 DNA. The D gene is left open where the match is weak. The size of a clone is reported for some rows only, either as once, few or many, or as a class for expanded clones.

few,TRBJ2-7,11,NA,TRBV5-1,CASAAGREQYF,TGCGCCAGCGCGGCGGGACGGGAGCAGTACTTC
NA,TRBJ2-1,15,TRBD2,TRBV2,CATSPRLAGSGEQFF,TGTGCCACCTCTCCCCGGCTAGCGGGGTCGGGTGAGCAGTTCTTC
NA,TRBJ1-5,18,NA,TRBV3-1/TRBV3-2,CASSQDGARQAPNQPQHF,TGTGCCAGCAGCCAAGACGGGGCTAGGCAAGCCCCTAATCAGCCCCAGCATTTT
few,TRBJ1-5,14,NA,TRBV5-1,CASSLGTGNQPQHF,TGCGCCAGCAGCTTGGGGACAGGCAATCAGCCCCAGCATTTT
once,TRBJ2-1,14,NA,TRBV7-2,CASSLAYQGNEQFF,TGTGCCAGCAGCTTAGCGTACCAGGGCAATGAGCAGTTCTTC
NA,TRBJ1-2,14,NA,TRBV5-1,CASSFPNTDYGYTF,TGCGCCAGCAGCTTCCCAAACACCGACTATGGCTACACCTTC
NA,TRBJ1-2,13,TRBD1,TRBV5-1,CASSAGQGWGYTF,TGCGCCAGCAGCGCCGGACAGGGGTGGGGCTACACCTTC
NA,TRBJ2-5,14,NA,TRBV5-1,CASGRQGLQETQYF,TGCGCCAGCGGCCGACAAGGGCTCCAAGAGACCCAGTACTTC
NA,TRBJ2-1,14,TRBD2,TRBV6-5,CASRLAGAHNEQFF,TGTGCCAGCAGACTAGCGGGAGCCCACAATGAGCAGTTCTTC
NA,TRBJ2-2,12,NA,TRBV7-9,CACKKNTGELFF,TGTGCCTGCAAAAAGAACACCGGGGAGCTGTTTTTT
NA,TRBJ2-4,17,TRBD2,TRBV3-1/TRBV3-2,CASSQPGGTLAKNIQYF,TGTGCCAGCAGCCAGCCGGGGGGGACCTTAGCCAAAAACATTCAGTACTTC
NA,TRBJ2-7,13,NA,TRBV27,CASSFQGSHEQYF,TGTGCCAGCAGTTTTCAGGGATCCCACGAGCAGTACTTC
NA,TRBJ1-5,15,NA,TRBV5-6,CASSLFSSGNQPQHF,TGTGCCAGCAGCTTGTTTTCATCGGGCAATCAGCCCCAGCATTTT
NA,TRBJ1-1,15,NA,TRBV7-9,CASSLAQGGGTEAFF,TGTGCCAGCAGCTTAGCTCAAGGTGGAGGGACTGAAGCTTTCTTT
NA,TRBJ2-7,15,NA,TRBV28,CASSFVRRGSYEQYF,TGTGCCAGCAGTTTCGTGAGAAGGGGGTCCTACGAGCAGTACTTC
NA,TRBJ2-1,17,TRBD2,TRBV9,CASSVSMGTSGSNEQFF,TGTGCCAGCAGCGTAAGTATGGGGACTAGCGGGTCCAATGAGCAGTTCTTC
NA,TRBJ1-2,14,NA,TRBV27,CASSPSPGVYGYTF,TGTGCCAGCAGTCCCTCCCCGGGGGTCTATGGCTACACCTTC
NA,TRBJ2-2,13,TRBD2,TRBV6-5,CASKLAGTGELFF,TGTGCCAGCAAACTAGCGGGGACCGGGGAGCTGTTTTTT
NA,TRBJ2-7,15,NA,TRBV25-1,CASSDPGTAGDEQYF,TGTGCCAGCAGTGACCCCGGAACGGCTGGCGACGAGCAGTACTTC
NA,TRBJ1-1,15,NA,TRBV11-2,CASSPGDRGRTEAFF,TGTGCCAGCAGCCCAGGGGATCGGGGTCGCACTGAAGCTTTCTTT
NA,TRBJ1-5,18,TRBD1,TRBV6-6,CASSRQGRDSYSNQPQHF,TGTGCCAGCAGTCGACAGGGGCGAGACTCCTATAGCAATCAGCCCCAGCATTTT
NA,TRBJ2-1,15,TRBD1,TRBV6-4,CASSERTGIYNEQFF,TGTGCCAGCAGTGAGCGGACAGGGATCTACAATGAGCAGTTCTTC
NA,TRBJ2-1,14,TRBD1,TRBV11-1,CASSGGQGFGEQFF,TGTGCCAGCAGCGGGGGACAGGGGTTTGGTGAGCAGTTCTTC
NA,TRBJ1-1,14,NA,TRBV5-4,CASSLINSNTEAFF,TGTGCCAGCAGCTTGATAAATTCGAACACTGAAGCTTTCTTT
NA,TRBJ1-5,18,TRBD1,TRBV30,CAWSVLSPLGGGGQPQHF,TGTGCCTGGAGTGTACTGTCCCCTTTAGGGGGCGGCGGTCAGCCCCAGCATTTT
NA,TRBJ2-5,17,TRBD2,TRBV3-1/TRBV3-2,CASSQSKTSSGRETQYF,TGTGCCAGCAGCCAAAGTAAGACTAGCTCAGGGAGGGAGACCCAGTACTTC
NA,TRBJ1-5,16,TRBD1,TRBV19,CASNPGTGMSNQPQHF,TGTGCCAGTAATCCCGGGACAGGGATGAGCAATCAGCCCCAGCATTTT
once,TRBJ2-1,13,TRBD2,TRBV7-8,CATVLAGGNEQFF,TGTGCAACTGTGCTAGCGGGAGGCAATGAGCAGTTCTTC
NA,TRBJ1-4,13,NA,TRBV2,CASSVFVNEKLFF,TGTGCCAGCAGTGTGTTCGTTAATGAAAAACTGTTTTTT